This passage covers 28 T cell receptor beta chains from one sample sequenced in a study of T-cell memory formation after mild COVID-19. TCRdb analysed the 5' RACE reads with MiXCR anew, one entry per CDR3 protein. This table holds 280,000 or so distinct CDR3 sequences, 7% to 10% found once. The source material was PBMCs or a T cell subset sorted from them (not recorded which). The receptors shown here come from a man aged 18-30 years who had mild COVID-19 (a few samples of this study predate the infection). Cell type and time point are not known.

This clonotype was seen a few times. V is TRBV5-5 and J is TRBJ1-4; perhaps TRBD1 as D (5 bases). Germline CDR1 reads SGHKS; CDR2 reads YYEKEE (reference sequence). The germline V and J ends were trimmed by 3 bases and 11 bases, with 14 bases remaining between them. CDR3 length equals 13 residues. In DNA, the CDR3 is TGTGCCAGCAGCTGGGACGTTAACGGGAAACTGTTTTTT. Encoded protein: CASSWDVNGKLFF.

This clonotype occurred many times. This rearrangement joins TRBV5-1 to TRBJ1-5; 9 bases align to TRBD1. Germline CDR1 SGHRS, CDR2 YFSETQ. This CDR3 spans 15 amino acids. V lost 2 bases and J lost 7; bases outside the gene matches: 7. CDR3 nucleotides: TGCGCCAGCAGCTTCACAGGGGGCCTAGGACAGCCCCAGCATTTT. This translates into CASSFTGGLGQPQHF.

Many counts were recorded for this clonotype. The chain uses TRBV11-2 and TRBJ1-1; D ambiguous. The V end lost 5 bases, the J end lost 5 bases, and 15 bases lay between the germline ends. CDR3 length: 14 residues. The germline V gene has CDR1 SGHAT and CDR2 FQNNGV. The CDR3 DNA reads as TGTGCCAGCAGCCCCCGGCCGGGGAGTACTGAAGCTTTCTTT. This gives the protein CASSPRPGSTEAFF.

This clonotype showed up just a few times. The rearrangement joins TRBV10-3 to TRBJ2-7; TRBD2 matches 13 bases. Trimming removed 4 bases from V and 7 bases from J; junction bases left unmatched: 4. Germline CDR1 is ENHRY and CDR2 is SYGVKD. This CDR3 contains 14 residues. The CDR3 sequence: CAISGPGLAGEQYF. CDR3 DNA: TGTGCCATCAGTGGCCCGGGACTAGCGGGGGAGCAGTACTTC.

This clonotype was observed a handful of times. The genes are TRBV25-1 and TRBJ2-3; D possibly corresponds to TRBD2 (7 bases). V was shortened by 8 bases and J by 2 bases, with 14 bases between the two germline ends. The CDR3 loop spans 14 amino acids. Germline CDR1 reads MGHDK; CDR2 reads SYGVNS. The CDR3 DNA is TGTGCCAGCTGGAGGGGGGGTATCACAGATACGCAGTATTTT. Protein product: CASWRGGITDTQYF.

The chain carries TRBV5-1 and TRBJ1-1, with 8 bases matching TRBD1. Germline assignment: CDR1 SGHRS and CDR2 YFSETQ. Unmatched junction bases numbered 9, after V lost 4 bases and J lost 4 bases. This CDR3 is built from 15 residues. CDR3 sequence reads: CASSRTGQGGTEAFF. The CDR3 DNA reads as TGCGCCAGCAGCCGGACTGGACAGGGAGGCACTGAAGCTTTCTTT.

The chain is built from TRBV6-1 and TRBJ1-5; 8 bases match TRBD1. The length of the CDR3 is 16 residues. CDR1 MNHNS and CDR2 SASEGT come from the germline V gene. The V gene end was trimmed by 7 bases and the J gene end by 2 bases; junction bases not matched to a gene: 10. CDR3 coding DNA: TGTGCCAGCATCCCCGGACAGGGCGGGGGCAATCAGCCCCAGCATTTT. Its translation: CASIPGQGGGNQPQHF.

V usage is TRBV7-8 and J usage is TRBJ2-7, with D tentatively TRBD1 (6 bases). This CDR3 has 13 residues. In germline, CDR1 is SGHVS, CDR2 FQNEAQ. V lost 3 bases and J 1 base, leaving 7 bases between the germline ends. CDR3 amino acids: CASSFTGSYEQYF. In nucleotides, the CDR3 is TGTGCCAGCAGCTTTACAGGGTCCTACGAGCAGTACTTC.

This clonotype was picked up many times. The chain combines TRBV4-2 with TRBJ2-1; D not resolved. CDR1 is LGHNA, CDR2 YNFKEQ, per germline. V was clipped by 0 bases and J by 9 bases, with 3 bases between them. The CDR3 is made up of 11 amino acids. The CDR3 DNA sequence: TGTGCCAGCAGCCAAGAGGTTGAGCAGTTCTTC. Translating it yields CASSQEVEQFF.

This clonotype was observed a handful of times. V and J are TRBV7-2 and TRBJ2-5; 8 bases are a match to TRBD2. Germline CDR1 SGHTA, CDR2 FQGNSA. The junction had 6 bases not matched to a gene; V was cut back by 3 bases and J by 0 bases. The CDR3 spans 16 residues. The chain's CDR3 is CASSFPPGGDQETQYF. The CDR3, as DNA: TGTGCCAGCAGCTTCCCCCCGGGGGGGGACCAAGAGACCCAGTACTTC.

CDR3 coding DNA: TGCGCCAGCAGCTTGGGTGCGGGACCGAACTACAATGAGCAGTTCTTC. Amino acid sequence: CASSLGAGPNYNEQFF. The chain recombines TRBV5-1 with TRBJ2-1; a possible D gene is TRBD2 (6 bases). Germline CDR1 is SGHRS and CDR2 is YFSETQ. The length of the CDR3 is 16 residues. V lost 0 bases to trimming and J lost 3 bases, with 13 bases between them.

This clonotype turned up a few times. This chain joins TRBV4-2 and TRBJ2-1; TRBD2 might be the D (7 bases). The germline gives CDR1 LGHNA, CDR2 YNFKEQ. There are 16 residues in the CDR3. Deletions cut 1 base from V and 7 bases from J, with 17 bases between. CDR3 coding DNA: TGTGCCAGCAGCCAAGTGGACGGGGGGACATTAAATGAGCAGTTCTTC. Amino acid sequence: CASSQVDGGTLNEQFF.

In this sample, this clonotype turned up many times. The V call is TRBV7-6, the J call TRBJ1-4; D is unresolved. The CDR3 runs to 18 residues. Germline V gene data show CDR1 as SGHVS and CDR2 as FNYEAQ. Trimming took 3 bases from V and 1 from J, leaving 18 bases between them. CDR3 sequence: CASSFRTLGLGTNEKLFF. CDR3 bases: TGTGCCAGCAGCTTTCGGACGTTGGGTTTGGGAACTAATGAAAAACTGTTTTTT. Full variable domain (remainder filled in from reference TRBV7-6 and TRBJ1-4): GAGVSQSPRYKVTKRGQDVALRCDPISGHVSLYWYRQALGQGPEFLTYFNYEAQQDKSGLPNDRFSAERPEGSISTLTIQRTEQRDSAMYRCASSFRTLGLGTNEKLFFGSGTQLSVL.

This clonotype came up a few times. V gene TRBV6-5 combines with J gene TRBJ2-7, with D perhaps TRBD1 (5 bases). The CDR3 is 14 amino acids. The germline CDR1 and CDR2 sequences are MNHEY and SVGAGI. Trimming left V 0 bases short and J 2 bases short, with 8 bases between. The CDR3 here is CASSYSTATYEQYF. CDR3 in DNA: TGTGCCAGCAGTTACTCGACAGCGACCTACGAGCAGTACTTC.

This clonotype was seen only a few times. This chain joins TRBV11-3 and TRBJ1-1; D gene uncertain. Trimming shortened V by 2 bases and J by 3 bases, and 7 bases separated the two germline ends. The germline CDR1 and CDR2 sequences are SGHNT and YENEEA. The CDR3 spans 13 residues. The CDR3 loop reads CASSLLRDTEAFF. CDR3 sequence (DNA): TGTGCCAGCAGCTTACTAAGGGACACTGAAGCTTTCTTT.

This clonotype was detected a few times. The chain joins TRBV5-4 to TRBJ1-2, with 7 nucleotides matching TRBD1. J lost 0 bases, V lost 1 base, and 3 bases had no gene match. The germline V gene encodes CDR1 SGHNT and CDR2 YYREEE (reference sequence). This CDR3 has 15 residues. The CDR3 nucleotides read TGTGCCAGCAGCTTGCCAGGGGGGGCTAACTATGGCTACACCTTC. It specifies CASSLPGGANYGYTF.

This clonotype was found a few times. The rearrangement links TRBV6-6 to TRBJ1-5, with TRBD1 matching 11 bases. This CDR3 spans 19 amino acids. The ends lost 4 bases at V and 3 bases at J; junction bases unmatched: 14. Germline CDR1 MNHNY, CDR2 SVGAGI (reference sequence). CDR3 amino acids: CASSSRTGGIFWSNQPQHF. CDR3 nucleotides: TGTGCCAGCAGTTCTCGGACAGGGGGCATCTTCTGGTCCAATCAGCCCCAGCATTTT.

This clonotype was seen ten or more times. This sequence joins TRBV25-1 and TRBJ1-5; D not resolved. Trimming took off 1 base at V and 7 bases at J, with 14 bases between the two ends. The CDR3 has 15 amino acids. Looked up from germline, CDR1 is MGHDK and CDR2 is SYGVNS. This CDR3 is CASSESPAVRQPQHF. The CDR3 nucleotides read TGTGCCAGCAGTGAATCTCCCGCGGTCCGCCAGCCCCAGCATTTT.

This clonotype has only a few counts. The CDR3 DNA reads as TGTGCCAGCAGCTTTAGAAGGGGGGACGAGCAGTACGTC. It specifies CASSFRRGDEQYV. The chain is built from TRBV5-5 and TRBJ2-7; the D call may be TRBD1 or TRBD2 (6 bases each). V dropped 2 bases and J dropped 5 bases, with 11 bases sitting between them. The CDR3 is 13 amino acids. The germline V gene encodes CDR1 SGHKS and CDR2 YYEKEE (reference sequence).

The chain uses TRBV29-1 and TRBJ2-2; D possibly uses TRBD1 or TRBD2 (6 bases each). The germline gives CDR1 SQVTM, CDR2 ANQGSEA. Trimming took off 7 bases at V and 3 bases at J, with 21 bases between the two ends. CDR3 length equals 16 residues. In DNA form, the CDR3 reads TGCAGCGCCTCCGTACAGGGAGGCGAGGACACCGGGGAGCTGTTTTTT. Its translation is CSASVQGGEDTGELFF.

This clonotype was observed a few times. CDR3 sequence reads: CASSQDYSGSGYTF. The CDR3 nucleotides are TGCGCCAGCAGCCAAGATTACTCCGGGTCGGGCTACACCTTC. The V call is TRBV4-3, the J call TRBJ1-2, with D uncertain. Trimming took off 0 bases at V and 8 bases at J, with 13 bases between the two ends. Germline V CDR1 and CDR2: LGHNA, YSLEER. The CDR3 has 14 amino acids.

At least ten counts were recorded for this clonotype. This rearrangement joins TRBV7-6 to TRBJ2-2; D possibly corresponds to TRBD2 (6 bases). This CDR3 spans 15 amino acids. Deletions cut 4 bases from V and 6 bases from J, with 15 bases between. Germline loops: CDR1 SGHVS, CDR2 FNYEAQ. The CDR3 spells CASSSHRDSPGELFF. As DNA, the CDR3 is TGTGCCAGCAGCTCTCACCGGGACTCACCCGGGGAGCTGTTTTTT.

This clonotype was seen a handful of times. V is TRBV6-2 or TRBV6-3 and J is TRBJ2-7; possible D gene TRBD1, 5 bases. The CDR3 extends over 15 amino acids. V lost 9 bases, J lost 2 bases, and 20 bases lay in between. In germline, CDR1 is MNHEY, CDR2 SVGEGT. The CDR3 sequence: CASKQRPTATYEQYF. In nucleotides, the CDR3 is TGTGCCAGTAAGCAACGCCCGACAGCTACCTACGAGCAGTACTTC.

The table lists this clonotype with a few counts. In DNA form, the CDR3 reads TGTGCCAGCAGCTTTCTATATACGCCAGGTTCCTACGAGCAGTACGTC. It encodes CASSFLYTPGSYEQYV. This chain connects TRBV5-5 to TRBJ2-7; D is uncertain. Germline-derived CDR1 and CDR2 are SGHKS and YYEKEE (reference sequence). This CDR3 region has 16 residues. The ends were cut back, 2 bases at V and 1 base at J, with 16 bases in the middle.

V usage is TRBV20-1 and J usage is TRBJ2-1; tentative D call: TRBD1 (6 bases). This CDR3 is built from 16 residues. Germline CDR1 and CDR2: DFQATT and SNEGSKA (reference sequence). Deletions cut 3 bases from V and 0 bases from J, with 15 bases between. The CDR3 sequence is CSARDAGQSSYNEQFF. The CDR3 DNA reads TGCAGTGCTAGGGACGCAGGACAGAGCTCCTACAATGAGCAGTTCTTC.

This clonotype has a handful of counts. V gene TRBV7-9 combines with J gene TRBJ2-7; D tentatively fits TRBD1 or TRBD2 (5 bases each). Trimming pared 1 base from V and 6 bases from J, leaving 10 bases between. The CDR3 contains 13 residues. Per the germline V gene, CDR1 is SEHNR and CDR2 is FQNEAQ (reference sequence). The CDR3 here is CASSLDGDGEQYF. The CDR3 coding sequence is TGTGCCAGCAGCTTAGACGGGGACGGCGAGCAGTACTTC.

This clonotype appeared a few times. The CDR3 loop reads CASSGGPTEAFF. The CDR3 DNA reads TGCGCCAGCAGCGGGGGCCCCACTGAAGCTTTCTTT. This rearrangement joins TRBV5-1 to TRBJ1-1, with a possible D match to TRBD1 (6 bases). The CDR3 totals 12 residues. CDR1 and CDR2 (germline): SGHRS, YFSETQ. Trimming removed 4 bases from V and 4 bases from J, with 8 bases in between.

In this sample, this clonotype turned up a few times. The gene calls are TRBV5-1 and TRBJ1-6; TRBD1 might be the D (5 bases). The CDR3 is made up of 14 amino acids. Germline values: CDR1 SGHRS, CDR2 YFSETQ. Trimming removed 1 base from V and 7 bases from J, with 9 bases in between. CDR3 DNA sequence: TGCGCCAGCAGCTTGCTGACAGAGAATTCACCCCTCCACTTT. Its translation: CASSLLTENSPLHF.